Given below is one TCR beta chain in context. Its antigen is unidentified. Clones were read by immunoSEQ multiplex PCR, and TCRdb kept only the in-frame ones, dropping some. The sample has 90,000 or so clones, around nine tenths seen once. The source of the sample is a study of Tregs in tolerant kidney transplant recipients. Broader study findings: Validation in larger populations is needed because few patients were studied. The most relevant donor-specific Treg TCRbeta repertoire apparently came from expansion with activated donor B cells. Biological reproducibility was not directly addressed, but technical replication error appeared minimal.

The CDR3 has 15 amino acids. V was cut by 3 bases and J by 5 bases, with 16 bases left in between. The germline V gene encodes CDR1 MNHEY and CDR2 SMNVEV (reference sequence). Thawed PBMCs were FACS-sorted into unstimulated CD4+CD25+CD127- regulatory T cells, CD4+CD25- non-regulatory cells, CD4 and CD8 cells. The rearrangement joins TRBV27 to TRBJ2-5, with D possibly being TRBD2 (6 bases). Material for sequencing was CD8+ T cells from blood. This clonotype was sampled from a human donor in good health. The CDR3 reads CASSFSGTGRETQYF. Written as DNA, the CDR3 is TGTGCCAGCAGTTTCTCCGGGACGGGGAGGGAGACCCAGTACTTC.